This TCR beta chain was identified during a study of shared clonotypes between healthy human individuals. Germline V CDR1 and CDR2: SNHLY, FYNNEI. Trimming took off 3 bases at V and 2 bases at J, with 8 bases between the two ends. This CDR3 region has 13 residues. This clone was found a few times. No antigen is known for it. Every unsorted PBMC PCR replicate was loaded with roughly 0.3 ug DNA, approximately 30,000 T cell genomes. Ten immunoSEQ deep assay plates were used to sequence the DNA of unsorted PBMCs. Profiling relied on immunoSEQ multiplex PCR, and the TCRdb table lists in-frame clones only, not all of them. The data show about half a million clones, around 79% seen once. HIV-negative, healthy adults without recent acute infections or vaccinations were the donors. Findings and limits, study-wide: Only a few donors were included, so the genetic and exposure-history diversity represented was limited.

The sequenced sample consisted of PBMCs. The sequence came from a woman aged 40 to 55 in good health. Some clones in this sample may be carry-over from other donors' samples. The chain carries TRBV2 and TRBJ2-7; D ambiguous. CDR3 coding DNA: TGTGCCAGCAGTGACGGCGGTGCCTACGAGCAGTACTTC. Its translation is CASSDGGAYEQYF.